Listed here is a single T cell receptor (beta chain). With 1 base removed from V and 0 bases from J, the gap between germline ends came to 18 bases. CDR3 length: 18 residues. Germline V CDR1 and CDR2: LGHNA, YNFKEQ. The data belong to a study of technical replicates of blood from several donors. The protocol was immunoSEQ multiplex PCR, while the TCRdb copy is restricted to in-frame clones and leaves out a portion. Of approximately 81,000 clones listed, roughly 77% were seen once; the top ten hold about 4%. The rearrangement uses TRBV4-2 and TRBJ1-1, with a weak D call TRBD1 (5 bases). The sequenced sample consisted of PBMCs. The source of this sequence is a human donor in good health. Some clones in this sample may be carry-over from other donors' samples. CDR3 amino acids: CASSQVRGARGMNTEAFF. CDR3 DNA: TGTGCCAGCAGCCAAGTTCGAGGGGCGCGGGGAATGAACACTGAAGCTTTCTTT.